This TCR beta chain was identified in a study of blood T cell repertoires in COVID-19. Sequencing was performed with immunoSEQ multiplex PCR; in TCRdb, only in-frame clones are kept and a portion is missing. The sample carries some 120,000 clones, over 75% recorded once. Germline CDR1 reads MNHEY; CDR2 reads SVGAGI. The CDR3 length is 14 residues. The V and J ends lost 2 bases and 9 bases respectively, with 13 bases between them. This clone came up once. Sequencing was done on a sample of peripheral blood. The TCR comes from a woman aged 55-70 years with acute or convalescent COVID-19. The rearrangement links TRBV6-5 to TRBJ2-2; no firm D call. The CDR3 bases are TGTGCCAGCAGTTACGAGAGGAAAAGGCGGGAGCTGTTTTTT. This gives the protein CASSYERKRRELFF.